This TCR beta chain was captured by sequencing in a study of Ad26.COV2.S vaccination and SARS-CoV-2 variants. Across the whole study: Doses of Ad26.COV2.S were injected into muscle once or twice, 56 days apart.

Indicated treatment: around 19 received Ad26.COV2.S at low or high dose, single or two shots; roughly 5 received placebo; per-sample allocation not given. On day 63 after the first injection, vaccine and placebo recipients gave samples. General study results and limits: From the TCR breadth and depth analyses, total T cell responses may have been underestimated. The placebo group had lower spike-specific TCR breadth than the vaccine recipients did.

A word on this clone: No antigen is known for it.

TCRdb's copy holds only in-frame clones and misses some; the assay was immunoSEQ multiplex PCR. The sample consists of some 340,000 clones, around 84% of them appearing once. Sample: peripheral blood, taken in a trial of Ad26.COV2.S vaccine versus placebo. The receptor comes from a person aged 18-60 years who received the Ad26.COV2.S COVID-19 vaccine or a placebo.

Here the CDR3 DNA reads TGTGCCAGCAGCAAGGACAGGGGATGGGCAGATACGCAGTATTTT. Protein sequence: CASSKDRGWADTQYF. The J gene is TRBJ2-3, the V gene TRBV5-6; 9 bases map to TRBD1. With V trimmed by 4 bases and J by 4 bases, 7 bases remained unmatched. The germline CDR1 and CDR2 sequences are SGHDT and YYEEEE. The CDR3 has 15 amino acids.